Presented here are 15 T cell receptor beta chains from one specimen sequenced in a study of T cells expressing NK-cell markers. TCRdb reprocessed the 5' RACE reads and reports one entry per CDR3 protein, with no DNA. The table for this sample gives roughly 380,000 distinct CDR3 sequences. Sequenced sample: blood T cells: a sorted CD56 or NKG2C T cell subset, CD4+ or CD8+ T cells, or bulk PBMC T cells (not recorded which). The origin of the receptors is a man aged 18-70 years in good health.

This rearrangement joins TRBV7-9 to TRBJ2-5; the D call from TCRdb, TRBD1, cannot be confirmed without DNA. The length of the CDR3 is 15 residues. Germline values: CDR1 SEHNR, CDR2 FQNEAQ (reference sequence). The CDR3 loop reads CASSLGQGSPETQYF.

The gene calls are TRBV20-1 and TRBJ2-7; the TCRdb call, TRBD1, lacks DNA for checking. This CDR3 comprises 14 residues. Per the germline V gene, CDR1 is DFQATT and CDR2 is SNEGSKA (reference sequence). CDR3 in amino acids: CSASKDRGVYEQYF.

The chain combines TRBV4-1 with TRBJ2-2; the TCRdb D gene call, TRBD1, has no DNA to confirm it. CDR1 is MGHRA and CDR2 is YSYEKL in the germline V gene. The CDR3 is made up of 14 amino acids. The CDR3 region is CASQQGVVTGELFF.

This chain links TRBV27 with TRBJ2-2; TCRdb indicates TRBD1, and absent DNA this call remains unverified. The germline V gene has CDR1 MNHEY and CDR2 SMNVEV (reference sequence). The CDR3 covers 15 residues. CDR3 loop: CASSIRPGYTGELFF.

The chain links TRBV9 to TRBJ1-6. CDR3 length equals 14 residues. The germline V gene has CDR1 SGDLS and CDR2 YYNGEE. CDR3: CASSLDWITGPLHF.

This sequence joins TRBV2 and TRBJ1-6. Germline loops: CDR1 SNHLY, CDR2 FYNNEI. The CDR3 has 15 amino acids. CDR3 loop: CASSVDGFYNSPLHF.

The genes are TRBV30 and TRBJ1-2. The CDR3 spans 13 residues. Germline loops: CDR1 GTSNPN, CDR2 SVGIG (reference sequence). CDR3 sequence: CAWRPAGTNGYTF.

The rearrangement uses TRBV7-3 and TRBJ2-5. The CDR3 loop spans 15 amino acids. Germline CDR1 and CDR2: SGHTA and FQGTGA. CDR3: CASSRLYGPQETQYF. Full variable domain (rest looked up from reference TRBV7-3 and TRBJ2-5): GAGVSQTPSNKVTEKGKYVELRCDPISGHTALYWYRQSLGQGPEFLIYFQGTGAADDSGLPNDRFFAVRPEGSVSTLKIQRTERGDSAVYLCASSRLYGPQETQYFGPGTRLLVL.

The chain employs TRBV9 and TRBJ2-1; lacking DNA, the TRBD2 call made by TCRdb goes unchecked. The CDR3 totals 15 residues. Germline V gene data show CDR1 as SGDLS and CDR2 as YYNGEE. CDR3 amino acids: CASSTLALNYNEQFF.

The CDR3 is CASSPPSRSSYEQYF. The V gene is TRBV18, the J gene TRBJ2-7. The CDR3 totals 15 residues. Per the germline V gene, CDR1 is KGHSH and CDR2 is LQKENI.

The V and J genes are TRBV11-2 and TRBJ2-7; as DNA is missing, the TRBD1 call by TCRdb cannot be tested. The germline gives CDR1 SGHAT, CDR2 FQNNGV. The CDR3 totals 14 residues. The CDR3 reads CASSFRAPGSEQYF.

The rearrangement uses TRBV7-9 and TRBJ2-7. The CDR3 is 15 amino acids. Germline CDR1 is SEHNR and CDR2 is FQNEAQ (reference sequence). The CDR3: CASSLSASHSYEQYF.

The chain employs TRBV28 and TRBJ2-5; the TCRdb call, TRBD1, lacks DNA for checking. Germline CDR1 is MDHEN and CDR2 is SYDVKM. There are 15 residues in the CDR3. The CDR3 loop reads CASSDSGRVRETQYF. Combining the CDR3 with reference TRBV28 and TRBJ2-5 gives the whole variable domain DVKVTQSSRYLVKRTGEKVFLECVQDMDHENMFWYRQDPGLGLRLIYFSYDVKMKEKGDIPEGYSVSREKKERFSLILESASTNQTSMYLCASSDSGRVRETQYFGPGTRLLVL.

This rearrangement joins TRBV12-3 or TRBV12-4 to TRBJ2-7; TCRdb's D call, TRBD1, is unchecked because there is no DNA. The CDR3 runs 14 residues. CDR3 residues: CASSLRRGAYEQYF.

This sequence joins TRBV5-1 and TRBJ2-6; TCRdb's D call, TRBD1, is unchecked because there is no DNA. The CDR3 loop spans 18 amino acids. Looked up from germline, CDR1 is SGHRS and CDR2 is YFSETQ. The CDR3 sequence is CASSRRGQGASGANVLTF. The whole variable domain, remainder taken from reference TRBV5-1 and TRBJ2-6, is KAGVTQTPRYLIKTRGQQVTLSCSPISGHRSVSWYQQTPGQGLQFLFEYFSETQRNKGNFPGRFSGRQFSNSRSEMNVSTLELGDSALYLCASSRRGQGASGANVLTFGAGSRLTVL.